One sample yielded the 22 T cell receptor beta chains listed below, sequenced in a study of beta chain features in type 1 diabetes. Study-wide results and caveats: Across all four CD4+ subsets, people with type 1 diabetes showed modestly shorter TCRB CDR3s.

These receptors have no identified antigens. Every isolated RNA sample was fully reverse transcribed, so sequencing captured expressed TCRB transcripts. Profiling relied on immunoSEQ multiplex PCR, and the TCRdb table lists in-frame clones only, not all of them. Of approximately 730,000 clones in the sample, 10% to 15% are singletons; the top ten hold about 0.02%. Sequenced sample: naive CD4+ T cells from blood. Receptors originate from a man aged 18 to 30 with type 1 diabetes.

V gene TRBV11-3 combines with J gene TRBJ2-3, with unresolved D. The CDR3 length is 14 residues. Germline V gene sequence: CDR1 SGHNT, CDR2 YENEEA. V gave up 4 bases and J gave up 2 bases, with 10 bases separating them. The CDR3 here is CASSSGAYTDTQYF. DNA for the CDR3: TGTGCCAGCAGCTCTGGAGCATACACAGATACGCAGTATTTT.

This clone was recorded a few times. The chain joins TRBV7-9 to TRBJ1-3; unclear D gene. Germline loops: CDR1 SEHNR, CDR2 FQNEAQ (reference sequence). The CDR3 length is 15 residues. The germline V and J ends were trimmed by 1 base and 0 bases, with 7 bases remaining between them. The CDR3 bases are TGTGCCAGCAGCTTAGGGGCGAGCTCTGGAAACACCATATATTTT. It specifies CASSLGASSGNTIYF.

This clone was observed a few times. The chain employs TRBV27 and TRBJ1-5, with D possibly being TRBD1 (5 bases). CDR1 and CDR2 (germline): MNHEY, SMNVEV (reference sequence). This CDR3 region has 14 residues. V lost 3 bases and J lost 6, with 12 bases in between. The DNA for the CDR3 is TGTGCCAGCAGTTTGGGGGGTTTCGCTCAGCCCCAGCATTTT. It specifies CASSLGGFAQPQHF.

A few counts support this clone. The chain is built from TRBV30 and TRBJ2-5; 10 nucleotides match TRBD1. V gave up 0 bases and J gave up 8 bases; unmatched junction bases: 6. The CDR3 extends over 14 amino acids. CDR1 is GTSNPN and CDR2 is SVGIG in the germline V gene (reference sequence). The CDR3 protein is CAWSVRGTGVTQYF. In DNA, the CDR3 is TGTGCCTGGAGTGTACGCGGGACAGGGGTCACCCAGTACTTC.

This clone was detected a few times. The V gene is TRBV2, the J gene TRBJ1-5; D is perhaps TRBD1 (6 bases). Germline V gives CDR1 SNHLY, CDR2 FYNNEI. The CDR3 covers 13 residues. V gave up 6 bases and J gave up 7 bases, with 13 bases separating them. The CDR3 reads CASSPGQFQPQHF. CDR3 nucleotides: TGTGCCAGCAGCCCCGGACAGTTCCAGCCCCAGCATTTT. The full variable domain, completed using reference TRBV2 and TRBJ1-5, is EPEVTQTPSHQVTQMGQEVILRCVPISNHLYFYWYRQILGQKVEFLVSFYNNEISEKSEIFDDQFSVERPDGSNFTLKIRSTKLEDSAMYFCASSPGQFQPQHFGDGTRLSIL.

In its sample, this clone was seen a few times. The genes are TRBV6-6 and TRBJ2-7; no reliable D call. The CDR3 covers 9 residues. V lost 5 bases and J 11 bases, leaving 7 bases between the germline ends. Germline lookup yields CDR1 MNHNY and CDR2 SVGAGI (reference sequence). In nucleotides, the CDR3 is TGTGCCAGCAGTGACGCGAAGTACTTC. It codes for CASSDAKYF.

V usage is TRBV6-1 and J usage is TRBJ2-1, with 7 bases that match TRBD2. The CDR3 is made up of 15 amino acids. The junction had 3 bases not matched to a gene; V was cut back by 4 bases and J by 0 bases. Germline V CDR1 and CDR2: MNHNS, SASEGT. The CDR3 loop is CASSASGVSYNEQFF. In DNA, the CDR3 is TGTGCCAGCAGTGCCAGCGGGGTCTCCTACAATGAGCAGTTCTTC.

This sequence joins TRBV29-1 and TRBJ1-2, with a possible D match to TRBD1 (6 bases). CDR1 and CDR2 from the germline V gene are SQVTM and ANQGSEA. This CDR3 contains 13 residues. Trimming took off 3 bases at V and 6 bases at J, with 14 bases between the two ends. CDR3 in DNA: TGCAGCGTTGAGTCACGGGGGCTAGATGGCTACACCTTC. Its protein is CSVESRGLDGYTF.

This clone was seen a handful of times. The chain carries TRBV4-1 and TRBJ2-7; D is unresolved. Germline V lookup: CDR1 MGHRA, CDR2 YSYEKL. The V and J ends lost 1 base and 7 bases respectively, with 20 bases between them. The length of the CDR3 is 16 residues. The CDR3 nucleotides read TGCGCCAGCAGCCAAGCGAGCATGGGCAGCCTGGGTGAGCAGTACTTC. Its protein is CASSQASMGSLGEQYF.

There are a few counts of this clone. V usage is TRBV6-5 and J usage is TRBJ1-1, with D tentatively TRBD1 (6 bases). Germline CDR1 and CDR2: MNHEY and SVGAGI. This CDR3 spans 15 amino acids. Trimming stripped 5 bases from V and 0 bases from J, with 13 bases between. In DNA form, the CDR3 reads TGTGCCAGCAGTCGGGGGGGCAGTCTGAACACTGAAGCTTTCTTT. Protein: CASSRGGSLNTEAFF.

Only a few counts were recorded for this clone. V usage is TRBV5-1 and J usage is TRBJ1-4; D may be TRBD1 (5 bases). The CDR3 runs to 15 residues. Trimming removed 1 base at V and 8 bases at J, with 15 bases between. CDR1 is SGHRS and CDR2 is YFSETQ in the germline V gene. CDR3 region: CASSLQGSSLEKLFF. In DNA form, the CDR3 reads TGCGCCAGCAGCTTGCAGGGATCGTCACTGGAAAAACTGTTTTTT.

A few counts support this clone. The V gene is TRBV18, the J gene TRBJ1-1; D might be TRBD1 (5 bases). The germline V gene encodes CDR1 KGHSH and CDR2 LQKENI. The CDR3 is made up of 16 amino acids. Deletions cut 2 bases from V and 0 bases from J, with 13 bases between. CDR3 sequence reads: CASSPGLGTLNTEAFF. In DNA form, the CDR3 reads TGTGCCAGCTCACCAGGGTTGGGGACGCTGAACACTGAAGCTTTCTTT.

This clone was picked up a small number of times. The rearrangement joins TRBV10-1 to TRBJ2-1; D is ambiguous. The V gene lost 4 bases and the J gene lost 9 bases, with 13 bases spanning the gap. Germline V lookup: CDR1 WNHNN, CDR2 SYGVQD (reference sequence). This CDR3 region has 13 residues. The CDR3 DNA reads as TGCGCCAGCAGTGTAAGGCCGAACGCTGAGCAGTTCTTC. Protein sequence: CASSVRPNAEQFF.

This clone was recorded many times. The same CDR3 is also encoded by other DNA sequences in this sample. This chain joins TRBV30 and TRBJ2-5, with 7 bases aligning to TRBD1. CDR1 is GTSNPN, CDR2 SVGIG, per germline (reference sequence). V shed 1 base and J 2 bases; nucleotides not matched to a gene: 4. The CDR3 has 14 residues. CDR3 sequence: CAWSAGQPQETQYF. The CDR3 DNA sequence: TGTGCCTGGAGTGCGGGACAGCCTCAAGAGACCCAGTACTTC.

J is TRBJ2-5 and V is TRBV7-6; D is undetermined. From germline, CDR1 is SGHVS and CDR2 FNYEAQ. The CDR3 extends over 13 amino acids. Between the trimmed V and J ends, which lost 1 base and 2 bases, there was a span of 5 bases. CDR3 bases: TGTGCCAGCAGCTTAGGGCCACAAGAGACCCAGTACTTC. This gives the protein CASSLGPQETQYF.

This clone was counted only a few times. J is TRBJ2-2 and V is TRBV9, with TRBD2 identical over 7 bases. There are 18 residues in the CDR3. Germline CDR1 SGDLS, CDR2 YYNGEE. Germline trimming cut 0 bases from V and 1 base from J; bases unmatched to any gene: 9. The CDR3 protein is CASSVDSSGVGNTGELFF. The CDR3 nucleotides read TGTGCCAGCAGCGTAGATTCCAGCGGGGTGGGGAACACCGGGGAGCTGTTTTTT.

This clone was counted only a few times. Other nucleotide sequences from this sample produce the same CDR3. J is TRBJ2-1 and V is TRBV9, with 10 bases that match TRBD2. The V and J ends lost 0 bases and 6 bases, in that order; junction bases with no gene match: 6. Germline V gives CDR1 SGDLS, CDR2 YYNGEE. The CDR3 covers 16 residues. The CDR3 is CASSVGLAGGLNEQFF. The DNA for the CDR3 is TGTGCCAGCAGCGTAGGGTTAGCGGGGGGCCTCAATGAGCAGTTCTTC.

The chain employs TRBV5-4 and TRBJ2-3, with TRBD2 matching 11 bases. In germline, CDR1 is SGHNT, CDR2 YYREEE (reference sequence). V dropped 0 bases and J dropped 4; count of bases not matched to a gene: 4. This CDR3 is built from 16 residues. The CDR3 loop is CASSLVSGGAADTQYF. The CDR3 nucleotides read TGTGCCAGCAGCTTGGTTAGCGGGGGGGCCGCAGATACGCAGTATTTT.

This clone was observed a handful of times. This sample includes further DNA sequences coding for the same CDR3. This rearrangement joins TRBV7-2 to TRBJ2-7; TRBD1 or TRBD2 may be the D gene (6 bases each). From germline, CDR1 is SGHTA and CDR2 FQGNSA. The CDR3 loop spans 13 amino acids. V was cut by 3 bases and J by 4 bases, with 10 bases left in between. CDR3 amino acids: CASSLGGPYEQYF. The CDR3 DNA reads TGTGCCAGCAGCTTGGGGGGCCCTTACGAGCAGTACTTC.

The chain has TRBV4-1 and TRBJ2-6; no firm D call. The CDR3 has 16 residues. V gave up 3 bases and J gave up 0 bases, with 9 bases separating them. Germline V CDR1 and CDR2: MGHRA, YSYEKL. The CDR3 sequence: CASSQQGHSGANVLTF. The DNA for the CDR3 is TGCGCCAGCAGCCAGCAAGGCCACTCTGGGGCCAACGTCCTGACTTTC.

The table lists this clone with a few counts. This chain links TRBV6-5 with TRBJ1-1, with a weak D call TRBD1 (6 bases). V was cut by 6 bases and J by 1 base, with 15 bases left in between. This CDR3 contains 15 residues. CDR1 is MNHEY and CDR2 is SVGAGI in the germline V gene. The CDR3 sequence: CASSLDRGANTEAFF. CDR3 bases: TGTGCCAGCAGCCTTGACCGGGGGGCGAACACTGAAGCTTTCTTT.

This clone has a handful of counts. V and J are TRBV7-9 and TRBJ2-7; 9 positions match TRBD1. CDR1 is SEHNR and CDR2 is FQNEAQ in the germline V gene (reference sequence). The CDR3 is made up of 14 amino acids. The trim removed 7 bases at V and 4 bases at J, leaving 8 bases unmatched. The CDR3 protein is CASTQQGAKYEQYF. The CDR3 bases are TGTGCCAGCACCCAACAGGGGGCAAAGTACGAGCAGTACTTC.